This entry lists 23 T cell receptor beta chains sequenced from one sample in a study of blood T cell repertoires in COVID-19. The table came from immunoSEQ multiplex PCR; TCRdb's copy has only in-frame clones and leaves some out. In the table there are 25,000 to 35,000 clones, about 65% of which are singletons. Sequencing was carried out using peripheral blood. These receptors were taken from a human donor in a cohort sampled during active COVID-19.

This sequence joins TRBV2 and TRBJ2-7, with D perhaps matching TRBD2 (5 bases). Germline-derived CDR1 and CDR2 are SNHLY and FYNNEI. The CDR3 covers 15 residues. V was clipped by 4 bases and J by 5 bases, with 18 bases between them. DNA for the CDR3: TGTGCCAGCAGTGTGAGGGCCTTGAGGCGAGACGAGCAGTACTTC. This codes for CASSVRALRRDEQYF.

The genes are TRBV7-2 and TRBJ2-5; D is possibly TRBD1 (6 bases). V was clipped by 8 bases and J by 2 bases, with 18 bases between them. The length of the CDR3 is 15 residues. From germline, CDR1 is SGHTA and CDR2 FQGNSA. CDR3 DNA sequence: TGTGCCAGCGTAAATCAGGGGTGGGGGCAAGAGACCCAGTACTTC. Encoded protein: CASVNQGWGQETQYF.

There are a few counts of this clone. The V and J genes are TRBV27 and TRBJ2-1; TRBD2 aligns across 14 bases. CDR3 size: 19 residues. Germline values: CDR1 MNHEY, CDR2 SMNVEV (reference sequence). The trim removed 4 bases at V and 6 bases at J, leaving 14 bases unmatched. CDR3 DNA: TGTGCCAGCAGTTCTATTGGCCCGAGACTAGCGGGGGGGGGCAATGAGCAGTTCTTC. Translated: CASSSIGPRLAGGGNEQFF.

The chain employs TRBV2 and TRBJ1-4, with 8 positions matching TRBD1. V was pared by 6 bases and J by 7 bases, with 7 bases of the junction left unmatched. The CDR3 is 14 residues long. The germline V gene encodes CDR1 SNHLY and CDR2 FYNNEI. The chain's CDR3 is CASSRQGSGEKLFF. CDR3 DNA sequence: TGTGCCAGCAGCCGACAGGGGAGTGGTGAAAAACTGTTTTTT.

This chain links TRBV4-1 with TRBJ2-7; D is ambiguous. The V end lost 0 bases, the J end lost 6 bases, and 12 bases lay between the germline ends. The CDR3 is 14 amino acids. Germline loops: CDR1 MGHRA, CDR2 YSYEKL. The CDR3 here is CASSQDYGNFEQYF. The CDR3 DNA reads as TGCGCCAGCAGCCAAGATTATGGCAATTTCGAGCAGTACTTC.

In DNA, the CDR3 is TGTGCCAGCAGCCAAGATGTCACTAGCGGTCGGGGTGAGCAGTTCTTC. Residues: CASSQDVTSGRGEQFF. This rearrangement joins TRBV4-2 to TRBJ2-1, with TRBD2 matching 8 bases. This CDR3 comprises 16 residues. After removal of 0 bases from V and 9 bases from J, the junction contained 10 bases not matched to a gene. Germline V gene lookup returns CDR1 LGHNA and CDR2 YNFKEQ.

CDR3 sequence: CASSAGALGNEQFF. The CDR3 DNA reads as TGTGCCAGCAGCGCTGGGGCCTTAGGGAATGAGCAGTTCTTC. V gene TRBV9 combines with J gene TRBJ2-1; tentative D call: TRBD1 (5 bases). This CDR3 spans 14 amino acids. The V end was cut by 3 bases, the J end by 7 bases, with 14 bases between. Germline CDR1 and CDR2: SGDLS and YYNGEE.

The chain recombines TRBV12-3 or TRBV12-4 with TRBJ1-1; maybe TRBD1 (5 bases). Trimming left V 5 bases short and J 5 bases short, with 12 bases between. CDR3 length: 13 residues. The CDR3 bases are TGTGCCAGCAGTATACCGGGGGGGACTGAAGCTTTCTTT. It codes for CASSIPGGTEAFF.

This clone was seen a handful of times. The J gene is TRBJ2-1, the V gene TRBV4-2, with 9 bases aligning to TRBD2. Looked up from germline, CDR1 is LGHNA and CDR2 is YNFKEQ. This CDR3 contains 15 residues. Trimming at V came to 1 base and at J to 15 bases, leaving 13 bases not matched to a gene. In DNA form, the CDR3 reads TGTGCCAGCAGCCAAGTTGTGGCGGGAGGGCCAGGATGGTTCTTC. This encodes CASSQVVAGGPGWFF.

The chain employs TRBV20-1 and TRBJ2-5; the match to TRBD1 covers 9 bases. The trim removed 3 bases at V and 4 bases at J, leaving 6 bases unmatched. The CDR3 totals 14 residues. The germline V gene encodes CDR1 DFQATT and CDR2 SNEGSKA (reference sequence). CDR3: CSASQTGGGETQYF. In DNA form, the CDR3 reads TGCAGTGCTAGTCAGACAGGGGGTGGAGAGACCCAGTACTTC.

Only a few counts were recorded for this clone. The chain links TRBV9 to TRBJ1-1, with TRBD1 identical over 8 bases. V was pared by 0 bases and J by 5 bases, with 3 bases of the junction left unmatched. The CDR3 is made up of 14 amino acids. Germline V gives CDR1 SGDLS, CDR2 YYNGEE. As DNA, the CDR3 is TGTGCCAGCAGCGTAGGACAGGGGTGGACTGAAGCTTTCTTT. It encodes CASSVGQGWTEAFF.

The rearrangement uses TRBV9 and TRBJ2-7; 9 bases agree with TRBD1. This CDR3 has 14 residues. V lost 3 bases, J lost 2 bases, and 3 bases stayed unmatched. Germline loops: CDR1 SGDLS, CDR2 YYNGEE. The CDR3, as DNA: TGTGCCAGCAGCGCCACAGGGGGCCCCTACGAGCAGTACTTC. Its translation: CASSATGGPYEQYF.

This clone was seen only once. The chain joins TRBV7-3 to TRBJ2-1; TRBD2 aligns across 9 bases. CDR3 length equals 15 residues. Per the germline V gene, CDR1 is SGHTA and CDR2 is FQGTGA. The V and J ends lost 2 bases and 2 bases, in that order; junction bases with no gene match: 1. The CDR3 spells CASSLGGGAYNEQFF. For the CDR3, the DNA is TGTGCCAGCAGCTTAGGCGGGGGGGCCTACAATGAGCAGTTCTTC.

This clone was counted once. The rearrangement joins TRBV10-3 to TRBJ2-7, with a weak D call TRBD1 (6 bases). CDR3 length: 13 amino acids. The ends were cut back, 4 bases at V and 0 bases at J, with 7 bases in the middle. Germline V gives CDR1 ENHRY, CDR2 SYGVKD. The CDR3 is CAISGQDSYEQYF. DNA of the CDR3: TGTGCCATCAGTGGACAGGACTCCTACGAGCAGTACTTC.

This chain links TRBV4-3 with TRBJ2-7; 8 nucleotides align to TRBD2. Germline values: CDR1 LGHNA, CDR2 YSLEER. The CDR3 runs to 15 residues. V was clipped by 0 bases and J by 4 bases; unmatched bases: 5. CDR3 in amino acids: CASSQERGGRYEQYF. As DNA, the CDR3 is TGCGCCAGCAGCCAAGAACGGGGGGGAAGGTACGAGCAGTACTTC.

This clone has only a few counts. DNA of the CDR3: TGCGCCAGCAGCTGGACAGGAGCCTACGAGCAGTACTTC. It yields the protein CASSWTGAYEQYF. The rearrangement links TRBV5-1 to TRBJ2-7, with 7 bases fitting TRBD1. V was pared by 3 bases and J by 2 bases, with 2 bases of the junction left unmatched. Germline CDR1 SGHRS, CDR2 YFSETQ. The CDR3 loop spans 13 amino acids.

This clone occurred a few times. The chain combines TRBV10-2 with TRBJ1-5; D is perhaps TRBD1 (6 bases). Germline assignment: CDR1 WSHSY and CDR2 SAAADI. With 7 bases removed from V and 6 bases from J, the gap between germline ends came to 13 bases. This CDR3 contains 13 residues. The DNA of the CDR3 is TGCGCCAGCACACAGGGTGCTGGTCAGCCCCAGCATTTT. Translated: CASTQGAGQPQHF.

This chain links TRBV6-5 with TRBJ1-5, with a possible D match to TRBD1 (5 bases). Deletions cut 4 bases from V and 6 bases from J, with 16 bases between. CDR1 and CDR2 (germline): MNHEY, SVGAGI. This CDR3 has 15 residues. CDR3 loop: CASSFGRGFSQPQHF. The CDR3 DNA sequence: TGTGCCAGCAGTTTCGGGAGGGGCTTTTCTCAGCCCCAGCATTTT.

This clone has only a few counts. V usage is TRBV5-5 and J usage is TRBJ1-1; no definite D call. Germline-derived CDR1 and CDR2 are SGHKS and YYEKEE (reference sequence). This CDR3 is 13 amino acids long. Trimming took 4 bases from V and 1 from J, leaving 8 bases between them. CDR3 sequence: CASSSHRNTEAFF. The CDR3 DNA sequence: TGTGCCAGCAGCAGCCACAGGAACACTGAAGCTTTCTTT.

The chain carries TRBV6-5 and TRBJ1-2; D may be TRBD1 (6 bases). CDR1 MNHEY and CDR2 SVGAGI come from the germline V gene. This CDR3 has 11 amino acids. Deletions cut 8 bases from V and 11 bases from J, with 15 bases between. The CDR3 loop reads CASGGALLYTF. The CDR3 region has the DNA TGTGCCAGCGGGGGGGCCCTTCTATACACCTTC.

The chain has TRBV27 and TRBJ2-7; perhaps TRBD1 as D (5 bases). CDR1 and CDR2 from the germline V gene are MNHEY and SMNVEV (reference sequence). The CDR3 length is 14 residues. The ends were cut back, 2 bases at V and 2 bases at J, with 10 bases in the middle. This CDR3 is CASSLGSGTYEQYF. CDR3 nucleotide sequence: TGTGCCAGCAGTTTAGGATCAGGGACCTACGAGCAGTACTTC.

As to this clone: The junction does not match germline at one end; this may be a read error. This sequence joins TRBV7-8 and TRBJ2-1; the D gene is possibly TRBD2 (5 bases). The CDR3 loop spans 15 amino acids. Germline V CDR1 and CDR2: SGHVS, FQNEAQ. CDR3 protein: CAGSRDYSRDNEQFF. The CDR3 nucleotides are TGTGCCGGCAGCCGTGACTACTCCAGAGACAATGAGCAGTTCTTC.

V and J are TRBV29-1 and TRBJ1-1, with D unclear. The V and J ends lost 4 bases and 1 base respectively, with 13 bases between them. Germline V gene sequence: CDR1 SQVTM, CDR2 ANQGSEA. This CDR3 is 14 amino acids long. The CDR3 region is CSVVKGRENTEAFF. The CDR3 DNA follows: TGCAGCGTTGTTAAAGGACGGGAGAACACTGAAGCTTTCTTT.